A selection of T cell receptor beta chains follows, all from one sample in a study of molecular identifiers for immune sequencing clone quantification. TCRdb used MiXCR to reprocess the PCR reads, holding one entry per CDR3 protein. The table lists approximately 550,000 distinct CDR3 sequences, about a quarter of them singletons. Input material: naive CD8+ T cells from blood, with Jurkat cell RNA spiked in. All receptors derive from a human donor in good health. Some libraries in this study had Jurkat cell RNA spiked in. Each CDR3 is given with its conserved first and last residue. A D gene is named only where the DNA matches it firmly. Expanded clones get a size class; other rows say once, few or many, or leave the size out.

D | size | J | V | CDR3 | DNA
TRBD2 | . | TRBJ2-3 | TRBV3-1 | CASSQARGWASGGDIGTDTQYF | TGTGCCAGCAGCCAAGCCAGGGGTTGGGCTAGCGGGGGTGATATTGGCACAGATACGCAGTATTTT
TRBD2 | . | TRBJ2-7 | TRBV4-1 | CANSQTSGGAYEHYF | TGCGCCAACAGCCAAACTAGCGGGGGGGCCTACGAGCACTACTTC
. | many | TRBJ1-5 | TRBV4-3 | CASSQDKVSWQPQHF | TGCGCCAGCAGCCAAGATAAAGTATCGTGGCAGCCCCAGCATTTT
. | . | TRBJ1-5 | TRBV21-1 | CASRPAGVDPPQHF | TGTGCCAGCCGCCCCGCCGGGGTCGATCCGCCCCAGCATTTT
. | few | TRBJ1-1 | TRBV7-9 | CASSRDPSVNTEAFF | TGTGCCAGCAGCCGGGACCCCTCGGTGAACACTGAAGCTTTCTTT
. | . | TRBJ1-1 | TRBV19 | CASSIVATEAFF | TGTGCCAGTAGTATCGTGGCCACTGAAGCTTTCTTT
TRBD2 | many | TRBJ2-2 | TRBV9 | CASSPSGTSGAGELFF | TGTGCCAGCAGCCCATCCGGGACTAGCGGCGCCGGGGAGCTGTTTTTT
. | many | TRBJ2-7 | TRBV5-4 | CASSFAGNSYEQYF | TGTGCCAGCAGCTTTGCAGGAAACTCCTACGAGCAGTACTTC
TRBD2 | . | TRBJ2-7 | TRBV20-1 | CSASDTSASYEQYF | TGCAGTGCTAGCGACACTAGCGCCTCCTACGAGCAGTACTTC
. | many | TRBJ2-7 | TRBV11-2 | CASGSGGRPYEQYF | TGTGCCAGCGGCTCTGGAGGCAGACCCTACGAGCAGTACTTC
TRBD1 | . | TRBJ1-4 | TRBV27 | CASLKSGGAKNGKLFF | TGTGCCAGCCTGAAATCAGGGGGGGCTAAGAATGGAAAACTGTTTTTT
TRBD2 | many | TRBJ2-7 | TRBV7-2 | CASSPTSSGAYEQYF | TGTGCCAGCAGCCCGACCTCTAGCGGAGCCTACGAGCAGTACTTC
TRBD1 | . | TRBJ1-1 | TRBV28 | CASSLPDRVGTEAFF | TGTGCCAGCAGTTTACCGGACAGGGTTGGCACTGAAGCTTTCTTT
. | . | TRBJ2-7 | TRBV27 | CASSLASLSSYEQYF | TGTGCCAGCAGTTTAGCCAGTCTCAGCTCCTACGAGCAGTACTTC
TRBD2 | few | TRBJ2-7 | TRBV4-1 | CASSLRTSPEQYF | TGCGCCAGCAGCCTTCGGACTAGCCCCGAGCAGTACTTC
. | . | TRBJ2-7 | TRBV4-1 | CASGQESRSSYEQYF | TGCGCCAGCGGCCAAGAGAGCCGAAGCTCCTACGAGCAGTACTTC
. | . | TRBJ1-2 | TRBV4-3 | CASSRGTGRTNYGYTF | TGCGCCAGCAGCCGTGGAACGGGGCGAACCAACTATGGCTACACCTTC
TRBD1 | many | TRBJ1-5 | TRBV19 | CASSSWTGGLQPQHF | TGTGCCAGTAGTAGCTGGACAGGGGGCCTTCAGCCCCAGCATTTT